The clone carrying this T cell receptor (beta chain) was seen only once. Repertoires were generated with immunoSEQ multiplex PCR, while TCRdb's copy carries only in-frame clones and drops some. Seen here are tens of thousands of clones, about 89% observed once, and the top ten hold about 4.4%. Germline assignment: CDR1 DFQATT and CDR2 SNEGSKA (reference sequence). The CDR3 consists of 11 residues. This sample was taken from a study of OX40 agonist ivuxolimab in advanced cancers. V usage is TRBV20-1 and J usage is TRBJ2-7; D call uncertain. The TCR comes from an adult with an advanced solid tumor such as melanoma, head and neck, liver or kidney cancer. Material: CD4+ or CD8+ T cells sorted from blood, obtained in a trial of the OX40 agonist ivuxolimab. CDR3 protein: CRAASSYEQYF. In DNA form, the CDR3 reads TGCCGCGCTGCTAGCTCCTACGAGCAGTACTTC.